Presented here are 16 T cell receptor beta chains from one specimen sequenced in a study of cytomegalovirus exposure and HLA in healthy donors. PCR amplification relied on 60 Vbeta primers (plus 13 Jbeta primers). Here immunoSEQ multiplex PCR was the method, and the copy in TCRdb shows in-frame clones only, minus some. The table shows approximately 100,000 clones, with over 70% occurring only once. The specimen sequenced was PBMCs. Source of these receptors: a boy aged 5-17 years in good health and CMV-seronegative.

The chain carries TRBV7-9 and TRBJ2-3; 13 bases line up with TRBD2. There are 14 residues in the CDR3. Germline CDR1 SEHNR, CDR2 FQNEAQ (reference sequence). V was pared by 6 bases and J by 8 bases, with 5 bases of the junction left unmatched. The CDR3 DNA follows: TGTGCCAGCAGTAAACTAGCGGGGGGGGCTACGCAGTATTTT. Residues: CASSKLAGGATQYF.

CDR3 sequence (DNA): TGTGCCTGGATGGACAGGGGATTTGAAAAACTGTTTTTT. This gives the protein CAWMDRGFEKLFF. The gene calls are TRBV30 and TRBJ1-4; TRBD1 agrees at 9 bases. The CDR3 sequence is 13 residues long. The ends lost 4 bases at V and 7 bases at J; junction bases unmatched: 4. The germline gives CDR1 GTSNPN, CDR2 SVGIG (reference sequence).

The chain has TRBV5-1 and TRBJ2-1; 12 bases are a match to TRBD2. The CDR3 contains 19 residues. V dropped 0 bases and J dropped 4; count of bases not matched to a gene: 11. The germline V gene encodes CDR1 SGHRS and CDR2 YFSETQ. The CDR3 bases are TGCGCCAGCAGCTTGGGAGCTCTAGCGGGAGGGCCGGGGTACAATGAGCAGTTCTTC. Its translation is CASSLGALAGGPGYNEQFF. The variable domain in full, with the rest retrieved from reference TRBV5-1 and TRBJ2-1, is KAGVTQTPRYLIKTRGQQVTLSCSPISGHRSVSWYQQTPGQGLQFLFEYFSETQRNKGNFPGRFSGRQFSNSRSEMNVSTLELGDSALYLCASSLGALAGGPGYNEQFFGPGTRLTVL.

This clone was seen more than once but under ten times. The rearrangement links TRBV19 to TRBJ2-3; the match to TRBD1 covers 7 bases. The CDR3 spans 15 residues. J was trimmed by 6 bases and V by 6 bases; bases with no gene match: 12. Germline-derived CDR1 and CDR2 are LNHDA and SQIVND (reference sequence). Here the CDR3 reads CASRQQGTPRDTQYF. Written as DNA, the CDR3 is TGTGCCAGTAGGCAACAGGGGACCCCACGCGATACGCAGTATTTT.

The rearrangement links TRBV7-9 to TRBJ1-5; D may be TRBD1 (5 bases). Germline V gene sequence: CDR1 SEHNR, CDR2 FQNEAQ (reference sequence). This CDR3 contains 15 residues. V was pared by 5 bases and J by 2 bases, with 13 bases between. CDR3 coding DNA: TGTGCCAGCAGCCCCCCCGCGGGGGGCAATCAGCCCCAGCATTTT. The encoded protein is CASSPPAGGNQPQHF.

V gene TRBV6-5 combines with J gene TRBJ2-3; no reliable D call. The CDR3 extends over 12 amino acids. V gave up 6 bases and J gave up 2 bases, with 6 bases separating them. Germline V gene lookup returns CDR1 MNHEY and CDR2 SVGAGI. CDR3 nucleotides: TGTGCCAGCAGGAGTCCCACAGATACGCAGTATTTT. It is translated as CASRSPTDTQYF.

The rearrangement uses TRBV19 and TRBJ2-3, with D possibly matching TRBD2 (5 bases). CDR3 length: 15 residues. V gave up 6 bases and J gave up 3 bases, with 16 bases separating them. CDR1 and CDR2 (germline): LNHDA, SQIVND (reference sequence). CDR3 region: CASSRTRPWTDTQYF. CDR3 sequence (DNA): TGTGCCAGTAGCCGGACTCGTCCTTGGACAGATACGCAGTATTTT.

This clone was counted only a few times. V and J are TRBV11-3 and TRBJ1-2, with D possibly being TRBD1 (5 bases). The CDR3 has 14 amino acids. The germline V and J ends were trimmed by 5 bases and 5 bases, with 15 bases remaining between them. Germline V CDR1 and CDR2: SGHNT, YENEEA. The CDR3 nucleotides are TGTGCCAGCAGCGCCATCGGGGGGGTTTATGGCTACACCTTC. Its translation is CASSAIGGVYGYTF.

The gene calls are TRBV5-6 and TRBJ1-6, with D perhaps matching TRBD1 (6 bases). This CDR3 comprises 14 residues. V gave up 6 bases and J gave up 9 bases, with 16 bases separating them. CDR1 is SGHDT and CDR2 is YYEEEE in the germline V gene. CDR3 region: CASTTGTGSSPLHF. The DNA of the CDR3 is TGTGCCAGCACCACCGGAACAGGGAGTTCACCCCTCCACTTT.

V is TRBV12-5 and J is TRBJ2-3; D remains ambiguous. This CDR3 comprises 13 residues. Germline loops: CDR1 LGHNT, CDR2 FRNRAP. V lost 5 bases, J lost 0 bases, and 6 bases lay in between. CDR3 amino acids: CASGPPSTDTQYF. Here the CDR3 DNA reads TGTGCTAGTGGTCCTCCCAGCACAGATACGCAGTATTTT.

Comments on this clone: Other DNA variants within this sample encode the same CDR3. V gene TRBV5-1 combines with J gene TRBJ1-1; a weak D match, TRBD1 (6 bases). The CDR3 totals 14 residues. Germline CDR1 reads SGHRS; CDR2 reads YFSETQ. V gave up 4 bases and J gave up 2 bases, with 12 bases separating them. The CDR3: CASSLQGPNTEAFF. The CDR3 coding sequence is TGCGCCAGCAGCCTACAGGGTCCAAACACTGAAGCTTTCTTT.

The chain recombines TRBV10-3 with TRBJ2-5; TRBD2 matches at 13 bases. Germline CDR1 and CDR2: ENHRY and SYGVKD. J was trimmed by 8 bases and V by 10 bases; bases with no gene match: 7. The CDR3 totals 13 residues. The CDR3 region is CATGLAGSFTQYF. CDR3 nucleotides: TGTGCCACGGGACTAGCGGGGAGTTTTACCCAGTACTTC.

The rearrangement joins TRBV9 to TRBJ1-1, with D perhaps matching TRBD1 (6 bases). This CDR3 contains 14 residues. The ends were cut back, 7 bases at V and 1 base at J, with 14 bases in the middle. The germline V gene encodes CDR1 SGDLS and CDR2 YYNGEE. In DNA form, the CDR3 reads TGTGCCAGCTCTAAAACGGGACAGAACACTGAAGCTTTCTTT. This gives the protein CASSKTGQNTEAFF.

The rearrangement uses TRBV29-1 and TRBJ2-1, with 8 bases aligning to TRBD1. V shed 1 base, J shed 7 bases, and the junction held 0 bases outside the gene matches. This CDR3 is built from 12 residues. Germline V lookup: CDR1 SQVTM, CDR2 ANQGSEA. The CDR3 spells CSVEGQGNEQFF. The CDR3 coding sequence is TGCAGCGTTGAAGGACAGGGGAATGAGCAGTTCTTC.

The chain joins TRBV7-9 to TRBJ2-3, with 9 nucleotides matching TRBD2. The CDR3 runs to 15 residues. Germline V gives CDR1 SEHNR, CDR2 FQNEAQ (reference sequence). V lost 3 bases to trimming and J lost 1 base; unmatched junction nucleotides: 2. This CDR3 is CASSFWTSGTDTQYF. For the CDR3, the DNA is TGTGCCAGCAGCTTCTGGACTAGCGGCACAGATACGCAGTATTTT.

This chain connects TRBV6-1 to TRBJ2-6; 7 bases agree with TRBD1. There are 15 residues in the CDR3. V lost 1 base and J lost 3; bases outside the gene matches: 0. Germline V CDR1 and CDR2: MNHNS, SASEGT. The CDR3 DNA is TGTGCCAGCAGTGAAGACAGGGGTGGGGCCAACGTCCTGACTTTC. Translating it yields CASSEDRGGANVLTF.